The sequence of this T cell receptor (beta chain) was determined in a study of T cell responses to AZD1222 COVID-19 vaccine. TCRdb's copy holds only in-frame clones and misses some; the assay was immunoSEQ multiplex PCR. The data show fewer than 120,000 clones, roughly 87% seen once. This CDR3 has 12 residues. The V and J ends lost 3 bases and 10 bases, in that order; junction bases with no gene match: 4. Germline CDR1 DFQATT, CDR2 SNEGSKA (reference sequence). The rearrangement links TRBV20-1 to TRBJ2-1, with 9 bases fitting TRBD2. The source is an adult in good health. Sequenced material: peripheral blood, taken on day 0 of AZD1222 vaccination. The CDR3 sequence is CSASSTSGEQFF. CDR3 coding DNA: TGCAGTGCTAGTTCGACTAGCGGCGAGCAGTTCTTC.